This entry is about one T cell receptor (beta chain). The CDR3 runs to 16 residues. Germline V gene lookup returns CDR1 LGHNA and CDR2 YSLEER. V shed 0 bases and J 1 base; nucleotides not matched to a gene: 6. These data belong to a study of OX40 agonist ivuxolimab in advanced cancers. Assay: immunoSEQ multiplex PCR; the TCRdb copy retains only in-frame clones and omits some. The data hold about 45,000 clones, with more than 80% observed a single time. This receptor was identified in an adult with an advanced solid tumor such as melanoma, head and neck, liver or kidney cancer. Sample: CD4+ or CD8+ T cells sorted from blood, taken in a trial of the OX40 agonist ivuxolimab. The J gene is TRBJ2-7, the V gene TRBV4-3, with 7 nucleotides matching TRBD2. The CDR3 loop is CASSQDLGEGSYEQYF. The DNA for the CDR3 is TGCGCCAGCAGCCAAGATTTGGGGGAGGGTTCCTACGAGCAGTACTTC.